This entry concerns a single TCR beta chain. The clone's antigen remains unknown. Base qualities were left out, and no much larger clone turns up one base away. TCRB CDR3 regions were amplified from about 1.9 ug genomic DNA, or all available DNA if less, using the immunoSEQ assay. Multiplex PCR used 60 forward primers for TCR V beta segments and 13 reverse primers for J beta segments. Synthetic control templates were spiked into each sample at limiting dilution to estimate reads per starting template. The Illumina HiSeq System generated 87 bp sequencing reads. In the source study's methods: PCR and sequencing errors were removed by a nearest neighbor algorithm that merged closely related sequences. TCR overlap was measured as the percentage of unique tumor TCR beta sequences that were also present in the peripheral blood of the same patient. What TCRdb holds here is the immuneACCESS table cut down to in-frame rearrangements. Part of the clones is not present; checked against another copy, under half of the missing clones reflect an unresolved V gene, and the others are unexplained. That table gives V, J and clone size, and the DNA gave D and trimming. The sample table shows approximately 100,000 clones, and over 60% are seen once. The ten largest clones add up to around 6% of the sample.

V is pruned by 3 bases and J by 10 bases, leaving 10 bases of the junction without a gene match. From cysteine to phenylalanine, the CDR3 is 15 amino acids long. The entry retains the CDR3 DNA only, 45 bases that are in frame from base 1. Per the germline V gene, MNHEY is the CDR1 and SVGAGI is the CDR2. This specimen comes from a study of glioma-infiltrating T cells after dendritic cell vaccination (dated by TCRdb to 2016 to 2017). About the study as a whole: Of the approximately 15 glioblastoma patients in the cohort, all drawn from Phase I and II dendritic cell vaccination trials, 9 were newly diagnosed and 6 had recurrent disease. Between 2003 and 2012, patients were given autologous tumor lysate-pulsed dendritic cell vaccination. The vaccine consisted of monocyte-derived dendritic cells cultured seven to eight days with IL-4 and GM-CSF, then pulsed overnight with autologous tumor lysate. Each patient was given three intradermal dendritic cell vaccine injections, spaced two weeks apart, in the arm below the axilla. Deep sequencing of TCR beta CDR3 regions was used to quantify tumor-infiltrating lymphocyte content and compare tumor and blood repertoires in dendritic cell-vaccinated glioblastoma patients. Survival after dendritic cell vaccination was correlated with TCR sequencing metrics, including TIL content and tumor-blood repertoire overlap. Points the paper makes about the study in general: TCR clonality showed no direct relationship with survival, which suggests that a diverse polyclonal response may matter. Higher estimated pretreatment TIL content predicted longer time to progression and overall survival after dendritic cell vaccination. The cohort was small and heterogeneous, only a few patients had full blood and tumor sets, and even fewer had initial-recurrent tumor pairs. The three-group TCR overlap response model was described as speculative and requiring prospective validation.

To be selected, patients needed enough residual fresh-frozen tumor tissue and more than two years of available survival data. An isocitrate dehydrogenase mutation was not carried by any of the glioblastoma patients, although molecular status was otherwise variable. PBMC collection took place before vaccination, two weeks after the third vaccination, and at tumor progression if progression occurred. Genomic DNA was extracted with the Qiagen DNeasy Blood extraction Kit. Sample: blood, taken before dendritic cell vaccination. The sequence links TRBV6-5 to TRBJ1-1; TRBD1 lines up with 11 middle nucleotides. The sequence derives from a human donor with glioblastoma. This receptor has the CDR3 CASSYQLGQGGTAFF. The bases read TGTGCCAGCAGTTATCAACTGGGACAGGGGGGTACAGCTTTCTTT.